One sample yielded the 25 T cell receptor beta chains listed below, sequenced in a study of beta chain features in type 1 diabetes. Reverse transcription of all isolated RNA meant that expressed TCRB transcripts were sequenced. Some clones are missing from TCRdb's copy, which holds only in-frame ones; the method was immunoSEQ multiplex PCR. The sample holds 130,000 to 150,000 clones, under 60% seen once. Specimen: Tregs from blood. Receptor source: a man between 18 and 29 years old in good health.

The gene calls are TRBV6-6 and TRBJ2-1, with a weak D call TRBD1 (5 bases). This CDR3 is built from 13 residues. CDR1 and CDR2 (germline): MNHNY, SVGAGI (reference sequence). V shed 6 bases and J shed 5 bases, with 11 bases lying between them. CDR3 loop: CASRRTSNNEQFF. Here the CDR3 DNA reads TGTGCCAGCAGACGGACAAGTAACAATGAGCAGTTCTTC.

DNA for the CDR3: TGTGCCAGCTCACCAACGCCCAGGGGAGGCTACACCTTC. Residues: CASSPTPRGGYTF. V usage is TRBV18 and J usage is TRBJ1-2; TRBD1 is a possible D gene (6 bases). The CDR3 runs 13 residues. Germline CDR1 is KGHSH and CDR2 is LQKENI. V was pared by 2 bases and J by 8 bases, with 12 bases between. Using reference TRBV18 and TRBJ1-2 for the parts outside the CDR3, the full variable domain is NAGVMQNPRHLVRRRGQEARLRCSPMKGHSHVYWYRQLPEEGLKFMVYLQKENIIDESGMPKERFSAEFPKEGPSILRIQQVVRGDSAAYFCASSPTPRGGYTFGSGTRLTVV.

V and J are TRBV5-1 and TRBJ1-1; TRBD1 might be the D (6 bases). This CDR3 has 15 residues. Germline-derived CDR1 and CDR2 are SGHRS and YFSETQ. Trimming left V 4 bases short and J 0 bases short, with 13 bases between. CDR3 protein: CASSGFTGLNTEAFF. CDR3 nucleotide sequence: TGCGCCAGCAGCGGATTTACAGGGTTGAACACTGAAGCTTTCTTT. Drawing the rest from reference TRBV5-1 and TRBJ1-1, the complete variable domain is KAGVTQTPRYLIKTRGQQVTLSCSPISGHRSVSWYQQTPGQGLQFLFEYFSETQRNKGNFPGRFSGRQFSNSRSEMNVSTLELGDSALYLCASSGFTGLNTEAFFGQGTRLTVV.

A remark on this clone: The sample carries other DNA sequences with the same CDR3. This chain links TRBV30 with TRBJ1-5; perhaps TRBD1 as D (6 bases). Germline lookup yields CDR1 GTSNPN and CDR2 SVGIG (reference sequence). There are 12 residues in the CDR3. V lost 1 base to trimming and J lost 6 bases, with 7 bases between them. CDR3 in amino acids: CAWSAGVQPQHF. CDR3 DNA: TGTGCCTGGAGTGCAGGGGTTCAGCCCCAGCATTTT. Full variable domain (missing parts from reference TRBV30 and TRBJ1-5): SQTIHQWPATLVQPVGSPLSLECTVEGTSNPNLYWYRQAAGRGLQLLFYSVGIGQISSEVPQNLSASRPQDRQFILSSKKLLLSDSGFYLCAWSAGVQPQHFGDGTRLSIL.

With respect to this clone: Within the sample, other DNA sequences also encode this same CDR3. The chain couples TRBV9 to TRBJ1-4; D is ambiguous. From germline, CDR1 is SGDLS and CDR2 YYNGEE. The germline V and J ends were trimmed by 2 bases and 0 bases, with 5 bases remaining between them. CDR3 length: 14 residues. CDR3 sequence (DNA): TGTGCCAGCAGCGTTACAGCAACTAATGAAAAACTGTTTTTT. Encoded protein: CASSVTATNEKLFF.

The V gene is TRBV4-3, the J gene TRBJ2-7; D is ambiguous. CDR3 length: 13 residues. Germline CDR1 reads LGHNA; CDR2 reads YSLEER. V was trimmed by 2 bases and J by 6 bases, leaving 11 bases between them. The CDR3 sequence is CASSQLATGEQYF. The CDR3 nucleotides are TGCGCCAGCAGCCAACTTGCAACGGGCGAGCAGTACTTC.

This clone was detected a few times. V is TRBV2 and J is TRBJ2-3, with a possible D match to TRBD1 (6 bases). Germline V lookup: CDR1 SNHLY, CDR2 FYNNEI. The CDR3 has 14 residues. Trimming stripped 6 bases from V and 0 bases from J, with 10 bases between. The CDR3 bases are TGTGCCAGCAGCCTGGGGGCCAGCACAGATACGCAGTATTTT. Residues: CASSLGASTDTQYF.

The CDR3 coding sequence is TGTGCCAGCAGAAGGAGGACAGGGCCCGGGGAGCTGTTTTTT. Translated: CASRRRTGPGELFF. This chain links TRBV28 with TRBJ2-2, with 8 bases identical to TRBD1. The CDR3 extends over 14 amino acids. Germline values: CDR1 MDHEN, CDR2 SYDVKM. J was trimmed by 6 bases and V by 6 bases; bases with no gene match: 6.

This clone has only a few counts. This chain connects TRBV2 to TRBJ2-7; 11 bases match TRBD1. Germline V gene lookup returns CDR1 SNHLY and CDR2 FYNNEI. The length of the CDR3 is 13 residues. The trim removed 6 bases at V and 3 bases at J, leaving 1 base unmatched. Here the CDR3 DNA reads TGTGCCAGCAGGGACAGGGGGCTCTACGAGCAGTACTTC. Its protein is CASRDRGLYEQYF.

This clone was found a few times. The J gene is TRBJ2-3, the V gene TRBV5-6; D is possibly TRBD1 (7 bases). The CDR3 runs to 15 residues. V shed 1 base and J shed 5 bases, with 14 bases lying between them. Germline CDR1 reads SGHDT; CDR2 reads YYEEEE. In DNA, the CDR3 is TGTGCCAGCAGCTTGTGGAGGGGGCAGGGAGATACGCAGTATTTT. Translated: CASSLWRGQGDTQYF.

The chain recombines TRBV28 with TRBJ1-1; D is perhaps TRBD1 (6 bases). The CDR3 runs to 15 residues. The V gene's germline CDR1 is MDHEN and CDR2 SYDVKM. Trimming pared 3 bases from V and 3 bases from J, leaving 14 bases between. CDR3 bases: TGTGCCAGCAGTTTCTCTCGGGGGGCTGACACTGAAGCTTTCTTT. This translates into CASSFSRGADTEAFF.

This clone was picked up one time. V usage is TRBV5-1 and J usage is TRBJ2-1; 11 positions agree with TRBD2. CDR1 and CDR2 (germline): SGHRS, YFSETQ. Trimming cost V 1 base and J 1 base; bases outside gene matches: 4. CDR3 size: 17 residues. CDR3 loop: CASSLLAGGRSYNEQFF. The CDR3 DNA reads as TGCGCCAGCAGCTTGCTAGCGGGGGGTCGGTCCTACAATGAGCAGTTCTTC.

This sequence joins TRBV7-9 and TRBJ2-7; D possibly corresponds to TRBD1 (5 bases). Trimming cost V 2 bases and J 0 bases, with 20 bases left between them. The CDR3 consists of 18 residues. Germline V gene lookup returns CDR1 SEHNR and CDR2 FQNEAQ (reference sequence). The CDR3 reads CASSLFPPDSPYSYEQYF. The DNA for the CDR3 is TGTGCCAGCAGCTTATTCCCCCCCGACAGTCCCTACTCCTACGAGCAGTACTTC.

The chain joins TRBV18 to TRBJ1-1; D uncertain. The CDR3 extends over 14 amino acids. Per the germline V gene, CDR1 is KGHSH and CDR2 is LQKENI. V shed 5 bases and J shed 4 bases, with 14 bases lying between them. The CDR3 protein is CASSFGGQRTEAFF. The CDR3, as DNA: TGTGCCAGCTCATTTGGAGGGCAGCGCACTGAAGCTTTCTTT.

This chain uses TRBV19 with TRBJ1-1; unclear D gene. The germline gives CDR1 LNHDA, CDR2 SQIVND (reference sequence). V was shortened by 7 bases and J by 0 bases, with 12 bases between the two germline ends. CDR3 length equals 14 residues. DNA of the CDR3: TGTGCCAGTATAGCGGGTACGGTGAACACTGAAGCTTTCTTT. Translation gives CASIAGTVNTEAFF.

This chain uses TRBV18 with TRBJ2-2, with 10 bases lining up with TRBD1. Germline CDR1 and CDR2: KGHSH and LQKENI. V shed 3 bases and J 4 bases; nucleotides not matched to a gene: 2. The CDR3 spans 15 residues. As DNA, the CDR3 is TGTGCCAGCTCACCGGGACAGGGGCGCACCGGGGAGCTGTTTTTT. This sequence encodes CASSPGQGRTGELFF.

A few counts support this clone. The chain employs TRBV7-2 and TRBJ1-4, with 9 bases fitting TRBD1. The germline gives CDR1 SGHTA, CDR2 FQGNSA. J lost 4 bases, V lost 6 bases, and 3 bases had no gene match. CDR3 size: 14 residues. CDR3 DNA sequence: TGTGCCAGCAGGAGGGACAGGGATAATGAAAAACTGTTTTTT. This gives the protein CASRRDRDNEKLFF.

This clone was detected a few times. The chain's CDR3 is CASSPGPGDFKNIQYF. CDR3 coding DNA: TGCGCCAGCAGCCCGGGGCCGGGGGATTTCAAAAACATTCAGTACTTC. This chain joins TRBV5-1 and TRBJ2-4; TRBD2 might be the D (6 bases). The CDR3 is made up of 16 amino acids. Germline CDR1 reads SGHRS; CDR2 reads YFSETQ. V dropped 4 bases and J dropped 3 bases, with 17 bases sitting between them.

The chain has TRBV5-4 and TRBJ1-1; 10 nucleotides agree with TRBD1. Germline trimming cut 4 bases from V and 6 bases from J; bases unmatched to any gene: 6. This CDR3 is built from 14 residues. In germline, CDR1 is SGHNT, CDR2 YYREEE (reference sequence). The CDR3 region is CASSGRDRGPEAFF. CDR3 DNA sequence: TGTGCCAGCAGCGGACGGGACAGGGGCCCTGAAGCTTTCTTT. Drawing the rest from reference TRBV5-4 and TRBJ1-1, the complete variable domain is ETGVTQSPTHLIKTRGQQVTLRCSSQSGHNTVSWYQQALGQGPQFIFQYYREEENGRGNFPPRFSGLQFPNYSSELNVNALELDDSALYLCASSGRDRGPEAFFGQGTRLTVV.

This chain connects TRBV25-1 to TRBJ2-2; D might be TRBD2 (5 bases). V lost 7 bases, J lost 5 bases, and 17 bases lay in between. The CDR3 has 15 residues. Germline CDR1 MGHDK, CDR2 SYGVNS. CDR3 sequence reads: CASTQGSSWTGELFF. As DNA, the CDR3 is TGTGCCAGCACCCAAGGGTCTAGCTGGACCGGGGAGCTGTTTTTT.

The chain carries TRBV19 and TRBJ1-2, with 7 bases lining up with TRBD1. The CDR3 contains 15 residues. Germline V gene sequence: CDR1 LNHDA, CDR2 SQIVND (reference sequence). V trimming: 5 bases; J trimming: 4 bases; junction bases outside the gene matches: 10. In nucleotides, the CDR3 is TGTGCCAGTAGTTTACAGGGGATAGGTGCCTATGGCTACACCTTC. Its translation: CASSLQGIGAYGYTF.

The chain recombines TRBV10-3 with TRBJ1-5, with TRBD1 matching over 8 bases. CDR3 size: 16 residues. The germline CDR1 and CDR2 sequences are ENHRY and SYGVKD. With 1 base clipped from V and 0 bases from J, the junction kept 2 bases outside the gene matches. The CDR3 coding sequence is TGTGCCATCAGTGAGTACGGACAGGGTAGCAATCAGCCCCAGCATTTT. Encoded protein: CAISEYGQGSNQPQHF.

The rearrangement joins TRBV27 to TRBJ2-7; 7 nucleotides agree with TRBD2. The CDR3 length is 15 residues. Trimming removed 2 bases from V and 3 bases from J; junction bases left unmatched: 7. The germline V gene encodes CDR1 MNHEY and CDR2 SMNVEV (reference sequence). CDR3 coding DNA: TGTGCCAGCAGTTTACGTCTAGCGGACTACTACGAGCAGTACTTC. Translated: CASSLRLADYYEQYF.

This clone was counted only a few times. This chain links TRBV28 with TRBJ1-5; 7 bases align to TRBD1. With V trimmed by 4 bases and J by 0 bases, 18 bases remained unmatched. Germline CDR1 MDHEN, CDR2 SYDVKM. The CDR3 covers 20 residues. CDR3 coding DNA: TGTGCCAGCAGTTCGCCCCGCGGACAGGCCTTTGGGGTTAGCAATCAGCCCCAGCATTTT. It yields the protein CASSSPRGQAFGVSNQPQHF.

V usage is TRBV7-2 and J usage is TRBJ2-5; 10 bases fit TRBD2. CDR3 length: 16 residues. Per germline, CDR1 SGHTA and CDR2 FQGNSA. V lost 3 bases and J lost 4; bases outside the gene matches: 8. The CDR3: CASSLGSGGTGETQYF. The CDR3 coding sequence is TGTGCCAGCAGCTTGGGTAGCGGGGGGACGGGAGAGACCCAGTACTTC.